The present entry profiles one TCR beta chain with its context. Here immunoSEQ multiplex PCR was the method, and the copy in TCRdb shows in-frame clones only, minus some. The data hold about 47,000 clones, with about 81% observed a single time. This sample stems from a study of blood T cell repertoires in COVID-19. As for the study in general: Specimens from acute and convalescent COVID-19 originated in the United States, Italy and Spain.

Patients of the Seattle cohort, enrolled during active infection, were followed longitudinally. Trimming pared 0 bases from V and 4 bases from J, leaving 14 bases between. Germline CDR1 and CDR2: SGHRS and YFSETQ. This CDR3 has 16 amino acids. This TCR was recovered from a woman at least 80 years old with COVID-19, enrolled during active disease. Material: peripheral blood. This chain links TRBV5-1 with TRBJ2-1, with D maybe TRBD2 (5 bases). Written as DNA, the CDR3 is TGCGCCAGCAGCTTGGCCGGCGGGCGGGTGTACAATGAGCAGTTCTTC. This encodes CASSLAGGRVYNEQFF.